This T cell receptor (beta chain) appears in the sequencing data of a study of T cell responses to AZD1222 COVID-19 vaccine. Study conclusions and caveats: At baseline, seropositivity was found in only 5 to 7 AZD1222 recipients. The donor cohort was predominantly white British with a female majority, and clonal diversity may have been underestimated. Rises in breadth and depth of Spike-specific TCRs came after two AZD1222 doses. Researchers report vaccine-associated CD4 TCRs spanning spike, with dominance at 160-218 and 743-854.

Libraries were prepared by immunoSEQ multiplex PCR; TCRdb keeps only in-frame clonotypes and omits some of them. Among 150,000 or so clones listed, under 95% were seen once. Note on this clone: Its antigen is still unknown.

The CDR3 contains 13 residues. The germline V gene encodes CDR1 MNHEY and CDR2 SVGAGI. Trimming shortened V by 2 bases and J by 6 bases, and 10 bases separated the two germline ends. The sequenced sample was peripheral blood, obtained 28 days after the second AZD1222 dose. The rearrangement uses TRBV6-5 and TRBJ1-2; a possible D gene is TRBD1 (6 bases). The sequence derives from an adult who received the AZD1222 COVID-19 vaccine. CDR3 region: CASSYGAGDGYTF. The CDR3 bases are TGTGCCAGCAGTTACGGAGCAGGGGATGGCTACACCTTC.